This TCR beta chain appears in the sequencing data of a study of T cell changes during pregnancy in multiple sclerosis. Produced via immunoSEQ multiplex PCR; TCRdb's table is partial and in-frame only. The data contain 90,000 to 130,000 clones, 80% to 95% of them singletons. The CDR3 is 14 residues long. V was clipped by 4 bases and J by 1 base, with 7 bases between them. CDR1 is MGHRA and CDR2 is YSYEKL in the germline V gene. This clonotype was obtained from a female donor with multiple sclerosis, enrolled in a pregnancy study. The sequenced sample was peripheral blood, obtained in the third trimester of pregnancy. This sequence joins TRBV4-1 and TRBJ2-2, with D perhaps matching TRBD1 (6 bases). CDR3 residues: CASSLGQNTGELFF. The CDR3 DNA reads as TGCGCCAGCAGCCTGGGACAGAACACCGGGGAGCTGTTTTTT.